This TCR beta chain was found in a study of blood T cells in healthy people across ages. The germline CDR1 and CDR2 sequences are ENHRY and SYGVKD. The length of the CDR3 is 16 residues. In the case of this clonotype: A junction end diverges from the germline sequence, so it may reflect a read error.

A J-beta primer mix and a sample-barcoded 5' primer were used in a second PCR of about 7 to 12 cycles. Each CDR3 protein gets one entry after TCRdb re-called the 5' RACE reads with MiXCR. The sample has fewer than 1,000,000 distinct CDR3 sequences, about 47% seen once. The chain joins TRBV10-3 to TRBJ2-7; 11 bases are shared with TRBD2. This receptor was obtained from an elderly man in good health. Sample: blood. In nucleotides, the CDR3 is TGTACCATTGGGTCCGACTTAGCGGGAGGGACTCGGGAGCAGTACTTC. Amino acid sequence: CTIGSDLAGGTREQYF.